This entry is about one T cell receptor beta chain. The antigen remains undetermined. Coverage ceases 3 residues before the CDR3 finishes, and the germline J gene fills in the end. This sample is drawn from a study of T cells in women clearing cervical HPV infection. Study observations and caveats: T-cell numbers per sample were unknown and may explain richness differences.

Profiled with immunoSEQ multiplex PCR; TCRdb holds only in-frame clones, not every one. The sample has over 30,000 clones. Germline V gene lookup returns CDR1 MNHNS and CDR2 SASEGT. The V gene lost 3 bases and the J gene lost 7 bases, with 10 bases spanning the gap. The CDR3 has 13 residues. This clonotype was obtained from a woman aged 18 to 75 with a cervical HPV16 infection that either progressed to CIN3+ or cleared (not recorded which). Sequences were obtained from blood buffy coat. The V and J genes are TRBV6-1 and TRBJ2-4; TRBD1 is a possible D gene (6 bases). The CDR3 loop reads CASSDRGGNIQYF. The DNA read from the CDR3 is TGTGCCAGCAGTGACAGGGGCGGTAACATT.